The clone carrying this T cell receptor (beta chain) was detected ten times or more. Its antigen is not identified. This record comes from a study of response to subunit inactivated influenza vaccine. TCRdb called the RT-PCR reads again in MiXCR, with one record for every CDR3 protein. Of some 600,000 distinct CDR3 sequences in the sample, 14% are singletons; the top ten hold about 7.4%. Whole-study results and caveats: Seasonal influenza vaccination, on each occasion, was suggested by the authors to recruit few new T cells.

The receptor's source is a man aged 50-59 years who received an inactivated influenza vaccine. Specimen: PBMCs from blood, collected roughly 2 weeks before vaccination.

CDR3 loop: CASSLGSFFNYGYTF. CDR3 DNA: TGTGCCAGCAGCTTAGGTTCCTTTTTTAACTATGGCTACACCTTC. V gene TRBV7-9 combines with J gene TRBJ1-2; D unresolved. The ends were cut back, 1 base at V and 1 base at J, with 10 bases in the middle. This CDR3 spans 15 amino acids. Germline V gene lookup returns CDR1 SEHNR and CDR2 FQNEAQ (reference sequence). Full variable domain (remainder filled in from reference TRBV7-9 and TRBJ1-2): DTGVSQNPRHKITKRGQNVTFRCDPISEHNRLYWYRQTLGQGPEFLTYFQNEAQLEKSRLLSDRFSAERPKGSFSTLEIQRTEQGDSAMYLCASSLGSFFNYGYTFGSGTRLTVV.